A selection of T cell receptor beta chains follows, all from one sample in a study of T-cell reconstitution after alpha-beta-depleted transplantation in children. One entry per CDR3 protein, called by TCRdb with MiXCR from the PCR reads. The sample consists of hundreds of thousands of distinct CDR3 sequences, around 9.9% of them appearing once. The source material was PBMCs, sampled before TCRalphabeta/CD19-depleted stem cell transplant. The receptors come from a child in the first two years of life with acute myeloid leukemia, due to receive a stem cell transplant. The CDR3 runs from the conserved cysteine through the conserved F or W. A D gene is named only where the DNA matches it firmly. Expanded clones get a size class; other rows say once, few or many, or leave the size out.

V,length,size,J,D,DNA,CDR3
TRBV12-3/TRBV12-4,16,many,TRBJ1-1,.,TGTGCCAGCAGACTTACCACCGGGGGATTGGGCACTGAAGCTTTCTTT,CASRLTTGGLGTEAFF
TRBV10-3,12,many,TRBJ2-2,.,TGTGCCGTCCGTCCGGACACCGGGGAGCTGTTTTTT,CAVRPDTGELFF
TRBV19,17,few,TRBJ2-6,.,TGTGCCAGTAGTACAGGGCTCGGGAGCTCTGGGGCCAACGTCCTGACTTTC,CASSTGLGSSGANVLTF
TRBV5-1,16,.,TRBJ2-1,TRBD1,TGCGCCAGCAGCCCAAACCCGGGACAGGGTGGGGGTGAGCAGTTCTTC,CASSPNPGQGGGEQFF
TRBV20-1,15,many,TRBJ1-3,.,TGCAGTGCTACACTCGACAGCTTATCTGGAAACACCATATATTTT,CSATLDSLSGNTIYF
TRBV5-1,14,few,TRBJ2-6,.,TGCGCCAGCAGGGAGCCGGATGGGGCCAACGTCCTGACTTTC,CASREPDGANVLTF
TRBV19,16,.,TRBJ1-1,TRBD1,TGTGCCAGTAGTTTCCACCCGACAGGGGTGGACACTGAAGCTTTCTTT,CASSFHPTGVDTEAFF
TRBV7-9,16,.,TRBJ2-5,.,TGTGCCAGCAGCTCGATTACAGGGTTTGATATAGAGACCCAGTACTTC,CASSSITGFDIETQYF
TRBV5-4,14,many,TRBJ2-2,TRBD1,TGTGCCAGCAGCTTGGACAGGGGGCCCGGGGAGCTGTTTTTT,CASSLDRGPGELFF
TRBV6-5,13,.,TRBJ2-1,.,TGTGCCAGCAGTTATTTTGGGGGGGGCCCGCAGTTCTTC,CASSYFGGGPQFF
TRBV6-1,15,.,TRBJ1-2,TRBD1,TGTGCCAGCGTGGACCGTGGGACAGGGAACTATGGCTACACCTTC,CASVDRGTGNYGYTF
TRBV20-1,14,many,TRBJ2-1,.,TGCAGTGCTACCAACAGGAGCTCCTACAATGAGCAGTTCTTC,CSATNRSSYNEQFF
TRBV28,17,many,TRBJ2-6,.,TGTGCCAGCAGTTTGAGGAGGCAACTCTCTGGGGCCAACGTCCTGACTTTC,CASSLRRQLSGANVLTF
TRBV11-1,15,.,TRBJ2-7,.,TGTGCCAGCAGCTCATCCGGGACGTCGGTGGGCGAGCAGTACTTC,CASSSSGTSVGEQYF
TRBV12-3/TRBV12-4,15,many,TRBJ2-6,.,TGTGCCAGCAGTTTACAGTTCTCTGGGGCCAACGTCCTGACTTTC,CASSLQFSGANVLTF
TRBV12-3/TRBV12-4,14,many,TRBJ1-2,.,TGTGCCAGCAGTCGGACCGGGACCGAGGATGGCTACACCTTC,CASSRTGTEDGYTF
TRBV7-2,13,many,TRBJ1-1,.,TGTGCCAGCAGCTTAAGGGTGCACACTGAAGCTTTCTTT,CASSLRVHTEAFF
TRBV4-3,14,many,TRBJ2-7,.,TGCGCCAGCAGCCAAATCCTAGCCTCCTACGAGCAGTACTTC,CASSQILASYEQYF
TRBV20-1,16,many,TRBJ2-3,.,TGCAGTGCTAGTGGGGCTGCCCTACCCTACACAGATACGCAGTATTTT,CSASGAALPYTDTQYF
TRBV20-1,19,many,TRBJ2-7,.,TGCAGTGCTACTAGAGACCCCTTGTCCTATAGCGGCAGCTCCTACGAGCAGTACTTC,CSATRDPLSYSGSSYEQYF
TRBV29-1,13,many,TRBJ1-2,TRBD1,TGCAGCGTTGATCCCAGGGGGGTCTATGGCTACACCTTC,CSVDPRGVYGYTF
TRBV12-3/TRBV12-4,11,many,TRBJ1-1,.,TGTGCCAGCAAGGGCAGGGGTGAAGCTTTCTTT,CASKGRGEAFF
TRBV7-9,14,many,TRBJ1-2,.,TGTGCCAGCAGCTTGCAGGGCGTTACAGGTGGCTACACCTTC,CASSLQGVTGGYTF
TRBV5-1,14,many,TRBJ2-1,.,TGCGCCAGCAGCTTGCTCCAGGGCGTAAATGAGCAGTTCTTC,CASSLLQGVNEQFF